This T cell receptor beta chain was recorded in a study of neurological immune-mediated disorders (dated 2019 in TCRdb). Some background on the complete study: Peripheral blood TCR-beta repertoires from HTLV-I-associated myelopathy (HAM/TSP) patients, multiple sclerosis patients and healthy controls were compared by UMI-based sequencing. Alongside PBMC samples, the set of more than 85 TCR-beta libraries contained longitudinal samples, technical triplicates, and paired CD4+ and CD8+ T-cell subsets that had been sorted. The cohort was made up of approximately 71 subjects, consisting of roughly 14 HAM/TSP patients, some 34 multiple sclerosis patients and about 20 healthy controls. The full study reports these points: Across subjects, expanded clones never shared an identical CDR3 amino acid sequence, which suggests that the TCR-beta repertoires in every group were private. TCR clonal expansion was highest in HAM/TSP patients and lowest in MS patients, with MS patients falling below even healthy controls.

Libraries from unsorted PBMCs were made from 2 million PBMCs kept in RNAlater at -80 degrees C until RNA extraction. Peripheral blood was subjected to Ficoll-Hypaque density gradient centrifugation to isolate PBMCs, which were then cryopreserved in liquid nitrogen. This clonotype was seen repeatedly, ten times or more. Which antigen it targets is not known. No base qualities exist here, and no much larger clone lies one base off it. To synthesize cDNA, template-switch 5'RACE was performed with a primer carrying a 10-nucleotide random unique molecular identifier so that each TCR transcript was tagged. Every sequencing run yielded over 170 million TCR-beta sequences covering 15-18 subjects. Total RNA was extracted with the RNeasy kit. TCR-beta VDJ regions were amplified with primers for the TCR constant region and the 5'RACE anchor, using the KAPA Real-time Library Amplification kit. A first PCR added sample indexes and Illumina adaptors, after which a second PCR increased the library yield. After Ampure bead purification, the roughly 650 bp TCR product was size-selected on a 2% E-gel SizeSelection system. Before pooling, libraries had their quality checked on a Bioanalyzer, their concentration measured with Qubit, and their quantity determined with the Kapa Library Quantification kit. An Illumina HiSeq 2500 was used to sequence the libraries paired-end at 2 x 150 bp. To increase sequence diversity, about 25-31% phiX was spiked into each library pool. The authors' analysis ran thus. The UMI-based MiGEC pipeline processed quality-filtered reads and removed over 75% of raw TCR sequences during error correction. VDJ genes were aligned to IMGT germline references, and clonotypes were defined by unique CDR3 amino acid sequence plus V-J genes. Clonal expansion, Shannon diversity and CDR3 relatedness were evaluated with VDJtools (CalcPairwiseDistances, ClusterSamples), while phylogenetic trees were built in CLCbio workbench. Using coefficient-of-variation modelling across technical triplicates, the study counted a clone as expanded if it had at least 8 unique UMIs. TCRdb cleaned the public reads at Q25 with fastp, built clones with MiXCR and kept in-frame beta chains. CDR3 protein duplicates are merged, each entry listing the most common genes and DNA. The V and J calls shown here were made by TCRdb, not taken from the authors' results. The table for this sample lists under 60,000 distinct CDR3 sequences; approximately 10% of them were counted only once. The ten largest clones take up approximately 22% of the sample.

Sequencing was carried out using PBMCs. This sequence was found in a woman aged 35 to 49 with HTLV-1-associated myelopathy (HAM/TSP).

Here the CDR3 is given as CASRPQGGRGYGYTF. The base sequence is TGTGCCAGCCGTCCTCAGGGTGGCAGGGGATATGGCTACACCTTC. The chain employs TRBV12-3 or TRBV12-4 and TRBJ1-2; perhaps TRBD1 is the D gene, with 6 bases matching. The V and J ends are trimmed by 8 bases and 5 bases, leaving 21 bases between them. The CDR3 holds 15 amino acids from the cysteine to the phenylalanine. The retained sequence is limited to the CDR3, 45 bases, with the frame set at the first base.